This T cell receptor beta chain came from a study of T cell responses to AZD1222 COVID-19 vaccine (dated by TCRdb to about 2021). General notes on the study: AZD1222 recipients given second doses at about 4 weeks or at about 12 weeks were pooled, since spike-specific TCR depth and breadth were not found to differ between the two schedules. TCR sequencing covered more than 230 trial participants: 200 to 220 given two doses of AZD1222 and 26 given two doses of MenACWY control vaccine. Trial participants were enrolled into age subgroups of 18-55, 56-69 and 70-plus years, which contained 148, 28 and 57 TCR-sequenced participants, respectively. The paper as a whole reports these results and caveats: Conclusions about previously exposed vaccinees were limited because only six AZD1222 recipients were SARS-CoV-2 seropositive at baseline. Spike-specific TCR breadth and depth rose significantly after two AZD1222 doses compared with day 0 and with MenACWY recipients. The vaccine-associated CD4 TCRs covered the entire spike protein, and the dominant responses fell in regions 160-218 and 743-854. In the small 56-69-year group, the increase in depth fell short of significance, most likely because of low power. Participants were mostly white British and included more females than males, and it was suggested by the authors that clonal diversity may have been underestimated. Reportedly, close to half of the unique spike-specific TCRs recognized epitopes lying outside the regions that are mutated in the B.1.351 and B.1.1.7 variants. Because no samples from the day 14 peak response were available, repertoires could be characterized only after the peak T cell response.

The germline V gene provides CDR1 SGHTA and CDR2 FQGNSA. The CDR3 covers 15 residues, taking in both the cysteine and the phenylalanine. Here the CDR3 DNA is all that survives: 45 bases in frame from base 1. Relative to germline, V is missing 7 bases and J is missing 6 bases, with 10 bases of the junction outside any gene match. As for this clone: The target of this receptor is not known. Base qualities were left out, and no much larger clone turns up one base away.

The sample's time point label is to be understood as: baseline before first vaccination. Vaccinee samples came from UK trials COV001 and COV002, including a single-blind randomized controlled phase 2/3 trial of AZD1222 (ChAdOx1 nCoV-19) in healthy adults. Trial participant PBMC samples were collected at day 0 and day 28 after the second dose for TCRbeta chain sequencing. The CDR3 regions of human TCRbeta chains were subjected to immunosequencing. For the original study's pipeline: Repertoire TCRs were checked for matches against a reference library of SARS-CoV-2-specific TCRs that had been generated using the MIRA antigen-specificity platform. Breadth meant the fraction of unique TCRs that were SARS-CoV-2-associated, whereas depth meant the fraction of total T cells that were SARS-CoV-2-associated. Using the MIRA data, each spike-specific TCR was assigned both to the spike region to which the TCR was reactive and to a CD4 or CD8 class. Log10-transformed breadth and depth values were compared by one-way ANOVA with Sidak's multiple comparisons tests. TCRdb retrieved this table from immuneACCESS and kept in-frame rearrangements only. Not all clones are present; in checked studies, unresolved V genes account for under half, and no reason is known for the remainder. That table furnishes V, J and clone size, whereas the DNA furnished D and trimming. This sample has approximately 170,000 clones in its table, and roughly 90% of those were observed once. Clones ranked in the top ten supply less than 5.5% of the sample.

This sequence was found in an adult in good health. The sequencing used peripheral blood, collected on day 0 of AZD1222 vaccination. This chain is built from TRBV7-2 and TRBJ2-1, and 9 junctional nucleotides match TRBD2. The CDR3 reads as follows: CASTKTSGIVNEQFF. In nucleotide form, the sequence is TGTGCCAGCACCAAGACTAGCGGTATTGTCAATGAGCAGTTCTTC.